This is a list of T cell receptor beta chains from one sample in a study of PD-L1 blockade in urothelial cancer. Here immunoSEQ multiplex PCR was the method, and the copy in TCRdb shows in-frame clones only, minus some. The repertoire includes about 120,000 clones, approximately 90% of them detected once, and roughly 1.7% sits in the top ten. Sequencing used PBMCs, obtained around atezolizumab (anti-PD-L1) treatment. Receptors originate from a man in his sixties with urothelial cancer. CDR3s include the opening cysteine and the closing phenylalanine or tryptophan. D genes are given only for firm matches. Rows give clone size only sometimes, using once, few, many, or a class for an expanded clone.

clone size: -; J gene: TRBJ2-5; V gene: TRBV29-1; D gene: TRBD2; CDR3 DNA: TGCAGCGTCACGCCGACTAGCGGGAGGAGAGAGACCCAGTACTTC; CDR3 protein: CSVTPTSGRRETQYF
clone size: -; J gene: TRBJ1-5; V gene: TRBV5-6; D gene: TRBD1; CDR3 DNA: TGTGCCAGCAGCCCCGGGACAGGGGGCTATCAGCCCCAGCATTTT; CDR3 protein: CASSPGTGGYQPQHF
clone size: -; J gene: TRBJ2-2; V gene: TRBV5-1; D gene: -; CDR3 DNA: TGCGCCAGCAGCTTGGTCGCCGGGGAGCTGTTTTTT; CDR3 protein: CASSLVAGELFF
clone size: -; J gene: TRBJ2-2; V gene: TRBV19; D gene: -; CDR3 DNA: TGTGCCAGTAGTATGGGAGGACGAGTGAACACCGGGGAGCTGTTTTTT; CDR3 protein: CASSMGGRVNTGELFF
clone size: few; J gene: TRBJ1-2; V gene: TRBV10-2; D gene: -; CDR3 DNA: TGCGCCAGCAGTGAGTCTCCGGGACTCGCGGGCTATGGCTACACCTTC; CDR3 protein: CASSESPGLAGYGYTF
clone size: -; J gene: TRBJ2-1; V gene: TRBV11-3; D gene: -; CDR3 DNA: TGTGCCAGCAGCTTTCTCAGGGGTGGTAATGAGCAGTTCTTC; CDR3 protein: CASSFLRGGNEQFF
clone size: -; J gene: TRBJ1-3; V gene: TRBV11-2; D gene: -; CDR3 DNA: TGTGCCAGCAGCTTAGTAGCCACCATCTCTGGAAACACCATATATTTT; CDR3 protein: CASSLVATISGNTIYF
clone size: -; J gene: TRBJ2-3; V gene: TRBV30; D gene: -; CDR3 DNA: TGTGCCTGGAGCGAAGGGGGAGGCACAGATACGCAGTATTTT; CDR3 protein: CAWSEGGGTDTQYF
clone size: once; J gene: TRBJ1-1; V gene: TRBV2; D gene: -; CDR3 DNA: TGTGCCAGCATTGGGGGGAGGGGTCAGAACACTGAAGCTTTCTTT; CDR3 protein: CASIGGRGQNTEAFF
clone size: -; J gene: TRBJ1-1; V gene: TRBV30; D gene: TRBD1; CDR3 DNA: TGTGCCTGGAGTGTAACAGGGACAGGGGTGGGGAACACTGAAGCTTTCTTT; CDR3 protein: CAWSVTGTGVGNTEAFF
clone size: once; J gene: TRBJ1-4; V gene: TRBV2; D gene: -; CDR3 DNA: TGTGCCAGCAGTGAGGGGCAGTGGCAAAAACTGTTTTTT; CDR3 protein: CASSEGQWQKLFF
clone size: -; J gene: TRBJ2-2; V gene: TRBV11-1; D gene: -; CDR3 DNA: TGTGCCAGCAGCTTAGTACGTAGCACCGGGGAGCTGTTTTTT; CDR3 protein: CASSLVRSTGELFF
clone size: -; J gene: TRBJ2-7; V gene: TRBV5-4; D gene: TRBD1; CDR3 DNA: TGTGCCAGCAGCCCTGGACAGGGGATAGCCTACGAGCAGTACTTC; CDR3 protein: CASSPGQGIAYEQYF
clone size: -; J gene: TRBJ1-3; V gene: TRBV11-2; D gene: TRBD1; CDR3 DNA: TGTGCCAGCAGCCCCGGAAGCCGGGACAGGGGGTACACCATATATTTT; CDR3 protein: CASSPGSRDRGYTIYF
clone size: -; J gene: TRBJ2-1; V gene: TRBV30; D gene: TRBD2; CDR3 DNA: TGTGCCTGGAGTGTATGGTCGGGGGGTGAGCAGTTCTTC; CDR3 protein: CAWSVWSGGEQFF
clone size: few; J gene: TRBJ1-2; V gene: TRBV6-4; D gene: TRBD1; CDR3 DNA: TGTGCCAGCAGTGTCGGGGGACAGGACTATGGCTACACCTTC; CDR3 protein: CASSVGGQDYGYTF
clone size: -; J gene: TRBJ2-3; V gene: TRBV7-3; D gene: -; CDR3 DNA: TGTGCCAGCAGCCCTAACAGGGAAGATACGCAGTATTTT; CDR3 protein: CASSPNREDTQYF
clone size: -; J gene: TRBJ1-4; V gene: TRBV14; D gene: -; CDR3 DNA: TGTGCCAGCAGCCACTATCGGAAACTGTTTTTT; CDR3 protein: CASSHYRKLFF
clone size: -; J gene: TRBJ1-4; V gene: TRBV6-5; D gene: -; CDR3 DNA: TGTGCCAGCAGCTACATCGGGGGTGAAAAACTGTTTTTT; CDR3 protein: CASSYIGGEKLFF
clone size: -; J gene: TRBJ2-7; V gene: TRBV13; D gene: TRBD1; CDR3 DNA: TGTGCCAGCAGCTTGACAGGGGGAGAGTACGAGCAGTACTTC; CDR3 protein: CASSLTGGEYEQYF
clone size: once; J gene: TRBJ1-6; V gene: TRBV19; D gene: -; CDR3 DNA: TGTGCCGTGCGCGGATCCTCCTATAATTCACCCCTCCACTTT; CDR3 protein: CAVRGSSYNSPLHF
clone size: -; J gene: TRBJ1-4; V gene: TRBV7-9; D gene: -; CDR3 DNA: TGTGCCAGCAGCCCCCCAAGCCTCCGCGCTAATGAAAAACTGTTTTTT; CDR3 protein: CASSPPSLRANEKLFF
clone size: -; J gene: TRBJ1-2; V gene: TRBV10-3; D gene: -; CDR3 DNA: TGTGCCATCAGTGAGACTGTTGGGCTTGGCTACACCTTC; CDR3 protein: CAISETVGLGYTF
clone size: -; J gene: TRBJ2-2; V gene: TRBV7-3; D gene: -; CDR3 DNA: TGTGCCAGCAGCCTTGATGGCGGTGGGAACACCGGGGAGCTGTTTTTT; CDR3 protein: CASSLDGGGNTGELFF
clone size: -; J gene: TRBJ2-7; V gene: TRBV6-5; D gene: TRBD2; CDR3 DNA: TGTGCCAGCAGCCGCCGACTAGCTGCGGGACACGAGCAGTACTTC; CDR3 protein: CASSRRLAAGHEQYF
clone size: once; J gene: TRBJ2-5; V gene: TRBV10-1; D gene: -; CDR3 DNA: TGCGCCAGCACCGATAGTGGGACACAGCAAGAGACCCAGTACTTC; CDR3 protein: CASTDSGTQQETQYF
clone size: -; J gene: TRBJ1-2; V gene: TRBV6-1; D gene: -; CDR3 DNA: TGTGCCAGCAGTGAACAGGCAGGGGTAGACTATGGCTACACCTTC; CDR3 protein: CASSEQAGVDYGYTF
clone size: -; J gene: TRBJ1-2; V gene: TRBV27; D gene: -; CDR3 DNA: TGTGCCAGCAGTCCCCGTTGGGGAGGGGATGGCTACACCTTC; CDR3 protein: CASSPRWGGDGYTF
clone size: -; J gene: TRBJ1-1; V gene: TRBV28; D gene: TRBD1; CDR3 DNA: TGTGCCAGCAGTTTAACGGGACAGGAACCCGAAGCTTTCTTT; CDR3 protein: CASSLTGQEPEAFF
clone size: few; J gene: TRBJ1-3; V gene: TRBV2; D gene: -; CDR3 DNA: TGTGCCAGCAGTGAAGGTGTCCGCTCTGGAAACACCATATATTTT; CDR3 protein: CASSEGVRSGNTIYF
clone size: -; J gene: TRBJ2-7; V gene: TRBV27; D gene: -; CDR3 DNA: TGTGCCAGCAGTTTATCGCGCGGATACGAGCAGTACTTC; CDR3 protein: CASSLSRGYEQYF
clone size: -; J gene: TRBJ2-7; V gene: TRBV10-2; D gene: TRBD1; CDR3 DNA: TGCGCCCGCAACAGGGGGCAATTCTCCTACGAGCAGTACTTC; CDR3 protein: CARNRGQFSYEQYF
clone size: -; J gene: TRBJ2-7; V gene: TRBV27; D gene: -; CDR3 DNA: TGTGCCAGCAGTTTATTGGGACTTTCCGGCTACGAGCAGTACTTC; CDR3 protein: CASSLLGLSGYEQYF
clone size: -; J gene: TRBJ2-5; V gene: TRBV15; D gene: -; CDR3 DNA: TGTGCCACCAGCAGAGGAGTGACAGGCCAAGAGACCCAGTACTTC; CDR3 protein: CATSRGVTGQETQYF
clone size: once; J gene: TRBJ1-4; V gene: TRBV7-9; D gene: -; CDR3 DNA: TGTGCCAGCAGCTTCGGACAGAGCACAACTAATGAAAAACTGTTTTTT; CDR3 protein: CASSFGQSTTNEKLFF
clone size: -; J gene: TRBJ2-7; V gene: TRBV10-3; D gene: TRBD2; CDR3 DNA: TGTGCCATCAGTGAACTGGTAGCGGGGCCCGTGGCGCAGTACTTC; CDR3 protein: CAISELVAGPVAQYF
clone size: -; J gene: TRBJ2-7; V gene: TRBV30; D gene: TRBD1; CDR3 DNA: TGTGCCTGGATCGAAGGACAGGGGGGAGGCGAGCAGTACTTC; CDR3 protein: CAWIEGQGGGEQYF
clone size: -; J gene: TRBJ1-6; V gene: TRBV5-4; D gene: -; CDR3 DNA: TGTGCCAGCAGACTCCAGGCAACCCTCTATAATTCACCCCTCCACTTT; CDR3 protein: CASRLQATLYNSPLHF
clone size: -; J gene: TRBJ2-7; V gene: TRBV6-1; D gene: TRBD2; CDR3 DNA: TGTGCCAGCAATATAGCGGGAGGGCCCTACGAGCAGTACTTC; CDR3 protein: CASNIAGGPYEQYF
clone size: -; J gene: TRBJ2-5; V gene: TRBV5-6; D gene: -; CDR3 DNA: TGTGCCAGCAGCCCTCTTACTAGCTACTTACTAGAGACCCAGTACTTC; CDR3 protein: CASSPLTSYLLETQYF
clone size: -; J gene: TRBJ2-7; V gene: TRBV15; D gene: -; CDR3 DNA: TGTGCCACCAGCATGGGGGGTTTCCCCTACGAGCAGTACTTC; CDR3 protein: CATSMGGFPYEQYF
clone size: -; J gene: TRBJ2-2; V gene: TRBV19; D gene: -; CDR3 DNA: TGTGCCAGTAGTAGAACAGGCTCCACCGGGGAGCTGTTTTTT; CDR3 protein: CASSRTGSTGELFF
clone size: -; J gene: TRBJ2-7; V gene: TRBV7-2; D gene: TRBD2; CDR3 DNA: TGTGCCAGCAGTAAAGGACTAGCGGGGGAGGGCGAGCAGTACTTC; CDR3 protein: CASSKGLAGEGEQYF
clone size: -; J gene: TRBJ1-1; V gene: TRBV5-4; D gene: -; CDR3 DNA: TGTGCCAGCAGAAGGGACAACATGAACACTGAAGCTTTCTTT; CDR3 protein: CASRRDNMNTEAFF
clone size: -; J gene: TRBJ2-1; V gene: TRBV7-3; D gene: -; CDR3 DNA: TGTGCCAGCAGCTCGCTCACAGGGACCTATGAGCAGTTCTTC; CDR3 protein: CASSSLTGTYEQFF
clone size: -; J gene: TRBJ2-5; V gene: TRBV5-4; D gene: -; CDR3 DNA: TGTGCCAGCAGCTTGAGAAGAGAAGAGACCCAGTACTTC; CDR3 protein: CASSLRREETQYF
clone size: -; J gene: TRBJ1-6; V gene: TRBV19; D gene: TRBD1; CDR3 DNA: TGTGCCAGTAGGATGCAGGGGGCTTCCTATAATTCACCCCTCCACTTT; CDR3 protein: CASRMQGASYNSPLHF
clone size: -; J gene: TRBJ2-1; V gene: TRBV6-5; D gene: -; CDR3 DNA: TGTGCCAGCAGTTATTCCCAGGCCCCATCGGTTGAGCAGTTCTTC; CDR3 protein: CASSYSQAPSVEQFF
clone size: -; J gene: TRBJ2-5; V gene: TRBV30; D gene: -; CDR3 DNA: TGTGCCTGGAGTTGGGGCGGGGTGGAAGGAGAGACCCAGTACTTC; CDR3 protein: CAWSWGGVEGETQYF
clone size: -; J gene: TRBJ2-3; V gene: TRBV18; D gene: -; CDR3 DNA: TGTGCCAGCTCACCACGGTCCCCCCGGGATACGCAGTATTTT; CDR3 protein: CASSPRSPRDTQYF
clone size: -; J gene: TRBJ2-2; V gene: TRBV9; D gene: -; CDR3 DNA: TGTGCCAGCAGCGGGCGGGACAGTCCAAACACCGGGGAGCTGTTTTTT; CDR3 protein: CASSGRDSPNTGELFF
clone size: -; J gene: TRBJ1-5; V gene: TRBV28; D gene: TRBD1; CDR3 DNA: TGTGCCAGCAGTTTAGGGGACAGGGGGGATAGCAATCAGCCCCAGCATTTT; CDR3 protein: CASSLGDRGDSNQPQHF
clone size: -; J gene: TRBJ2-1; V gene: TRBV30; D gene: TRBD2; CDR3 DNA: TGTGCCTGGAGTTTCCCGACTAGCGGGCCCTACAATGAGCAGTTCTTC; CDR3 protein: CAWSFPTSGPYNEQFF
clone size: -; J gene: TRBJ2-5; V gene: TRBV25-1; D gene: -; CDR3 DNA: TGTGCCAGCACCGGACCAGCACCCTGGACAGAACGCCAAGAGACCCAGTACTTC; CDR3 protein: CASTGPAPWTERQETQYF
clone size: -; J gene: TRBJ2-5; V gene: TRBV27; D gene: -; CDR3 DNA: TGTGCCAGCAGTTTACGGGGTCAGACCCAGTACTTC; CDR3 protein: CASSLRGQTQYF